These 14 T cell receptor beta chains share one sample of origin, sequenced in a study. TCRdb independently ran MiXCR on the 5' RACE reads; one entry per CDR3 protein. In the table there are 35,000 to 50,000 distinct CDR3 sequences, 20% to 25% of which are singletons. Tregs were sorted as CD4+CD25+CD127-/low cells. Sequencing used Tregs sorted from blood. The source of these receptors is a female donor with breast cancer.

The chain joins TRBV4-1 to TRBJ2-1, with TRBD1 matching 7 bases. Germline V gives CDR1 MGHRA, CDR2 YSYEKL. J was trimmed by 6 bases and V by 4 bases; bases with no gene match: 6. The CDR3 consists of 14 residues. For the CDR3, the DNA is TGCGCCAGCAGCCGACAGGGAGAGATCAATGAGCAGTTCTTC. It specifies CASSRQGEINEQFF.

The CDR3 nucleotides read TGTGCCAGCAGCACCGGACAGGAAAACATTCAGTACTTC. It is translated as CASSTGQENIQYF. The chain recombines TRBV11-3 with TRBJ2-4; 7 positions agree with TRBD1. From germline, CDR1 is SGHNT and CDR2 YENEEA. The junction had 3 bases not matched to a gene; V was cut back by 5 bases and J by 5 bases. The CDR3 has 13 amino acids.

As to this clonotype: Just one base apart from a much larger clone, this may be a read error. The V call is TRBV12-3 or TRBV12-4, the J call TRBJ1-1; D is uncertain. This CDR3 has 14 residues. CDR3 in DNA: TGTGCCAGCAGCCTTACGACCGATAACACTGAAGCTTCCTTT. This gives the protein CASSLTTDNTEASF.

This clonotype has at least ten counts. The chain recombines TRBV7-3 with TRBJ2-5; D may be TRBD2 (5 bases). V was cut by 5 bases and J by 2 bases, with 9 bases left in between. The CDR3 loop spans 13 amino acids. Germline V gene sequence: CDR1 SGHTA, CDR2 FQGTGA. Here the CDR3 reads CASSPGIQETQYF. The DNA for the CDR3 is TGTGCCAGCAGCCCGGGGATTCAAGAGACCCAGTACTTC.

This clonotype has only a few counts. At one boundary the junction diverges from the germline segment, which might be a read error. The chain is built from TRBV10-3 and TRBJ2-3; 9 bases align to TRBD2. The V gene's germline CDR1 is ENHRY and CDR2 SYGVKD. This CDR3 contains 15 residues. The CDR3 is CAISGLAGSADTRYF. CDR3 nucleotides: TGTGCCATCAGTGGGCTAGCGGGAAGCGCAGATACGCGGTATTTT.

The chain employs TRBV19 and TRBJ1-1; no reliable D call. CDR1 is LNHDA, CDR2 SQIVND, per germline (reference sequence). The CDR3 sequence is 12 residues long. V gave up 3 bases and J gave up 2 bases, with 4 bases separating them. Written as DNA, the CDR3 is TGTGCCAGTAGTATGTTCAACACTGAAGCTTTCTTT. Amino acid sequence: CASSMFNTEAFF.

CDR3 residues: CASSKSPVEKLFF. CDR3 sequence (DNA): TGTGCCAGCAGCAAATCTCCGGTGGAAAAACTGTTTTTT. The rearrangement links TRBV7-3 to TRBJ1-4; D is undetermined. The CDR3 totals 13 residues. V was shortened by 5 bases and J by 8 bases, with 12 bases between the two germline ends. Germline values: CDR1 SGHTA, CDR2 FQGTGA. The whole variable domain, remainder taken from reference TRBV7-3 and TRBJ1-4, is GAGVSQTPSNKVTEKGKYVELRCDPISGHTALYWYRQSLGQGPEFLIYFQGTGAADDSGLPNDRFFAVRPEGSVSTLKIQRTERGDSAVYLCASSKSPVEKLFFGSGTQLSVL.

This clonotype appeared a single time. The chain has TRBV9 and TRBJ2-7; no reliable D call. Germline-derived CDR1 and CDR2 are SGDLS and YYNGEE. Trimming took 4 bases from V and 5 from J, leaving 13 bases between them. This CDR3 contains 13 residues. The CDR3 loop reads CASSSRPWDEQYF. In DNA, the CDR3 is TGTGCCAGCAGCTCACGCCCGTGGGACGAGCAGTACTTC.

The chain recombines TRBV27 with TRBJ2-7, with D possibly matching TRBD1 (6 bases). The V gene's germline CDR1 is MNHEY and CDR2 SMNVEV (reference sequence). The CDR3 has 14 residues. The V end lost 3 bases, the J end lost 6 bases, and 15 bases lay between the germline ends. CDR3 in amino acids: CASSFRGIGFEQYF. The CDR3 region has the DNA TGTGCCAGCAGTTTTAGGGGGATAGGGTTCGAGCAGTACTTC.

The chain uses TRBV25-1 and TRBJ2-4; tentatively, D is TRBD2 (6 bases). The CDR3 runs to 15 residues. With 2 bases removed from V and 4 bases from J, the gap between germline ends came to 12 bases. The germline CDR1 and CDR2 sequences are MGHDK and SYGVNS. CDR3 coding DNA: TGTGCCAGCAGTGAAATGAATCGGGGGAAAAACATTCAGTACTTC. Protein sequence: CASSEMNRGKNIQYF.

The rearrangement uses TRBV2 and TRBJ2-3, with TRBD2 matching 7 bases. Trimming took 8 bases from V and 3 from J; bases not matched to a gene: 8. Germline CDR1 reads SNHLY; CDR2 reads FYNNEI. CDR3 length: 14 residues. CDR3 coding DNA: TGTGCCAGCGGGCTTGGGGAGGGGACAGATACGCAGTATTTT. Protein: CASGLGEGTDTQYF.

A single count supports this clonotype. Given a much more abundant clone one base away, this may be a read error. The chain recombines TRBV5-1 with TRBJ2-2; D remains ambiguous. This CDR3 is built from 15 residues. Germline V gene sequence: CDR1 SGHRS, CDR2 YFSETQ. The DNA for the CDR3 is TGCGCCGGCAGCTTGCAAGCAGAATACACCGGGGAGCTGTTTTTT. This gives the protein CAGSLQAEYTGELFF.

In this sample, this clonotype turned up many times. This chain uses TRBV27 with TRBJ2-7; TRBD1 might be the D (6 bases). This CDR3 contains 14 residues. The germline V gene encodes CDR1 MNHEY and CDR2 SMNVEV (reference sequence). V lost 9 bases and J lost 1, with 16 bases in between. DNA of the CDR3: TGTGCCAGTCGGCCGACGACAGGTTCCTACGAGCAGTACTTC. Its translation is CASRPTTGSYEQYF.

This clonotype appeared many times. V gene TRBV9 combines with J gene TRBJ2-7, with 13 bases identical to TRBD2. CDR3 length: 16 residues. Losses at the gene ends were 4 bases for V and 6 bases for J; bases not matched to a gene: 10. The germline V gene has CDR1 SGDLS and CDR2 YYNGEE. DNA for the CDR3: TGTGCCAGCAGCCAGAGCGAGGGACTAGCGGGATCCGAGCAGTACTTC. Translated, it gives CASSQSEGLAGSEQYF.